The source of this TCR beta chain is a study of T cell responses to AZD1222 COVID-19 vaccine. The overall study: Combined were second doses at about 4 or about 12 weeks. Findings of the study overall: The study reported that nearly half of spike-specific TCRs target unmutated variant regions. Donors skewed white British and female; clonal diversity was possibly underestimated. A rise in Spike-specific TCR breadth and depth followed two AZD1222 doses.

In germline, CDR1 is SNHLY, CDR2 FYNNEI. V gave up 6 bases and J gave up 0 bases, with 5 bases separating them. The CDR3 is 12 amino acids. This clone was seen once. As yet, its antigen is unknown. Measured with immunoSEQ multiplex PCR; TCRdb has only the in-frame clones, and not every one. The sample contains 150,000 to 180,000 clones, over 85% of which appear only once. Specimen: peripheral blood, collected on day 0 of AZD1222 vaccination. The rearrangement joins TRBV2 to TRBJ2-5; D is uncertain. This TCR came from an adult in good health. Here the CDR3 DNA reads TGTGCCAGCAGACAGTACCAAGAGACCCAGTACTTC. It translates to CASRQYQETQYF. The variable domain in full, with the rest retrieved from reference TRBV2 and TRBJ2-5, is EPEVTQTPSHQVTQMGQEVILRCVPISNHLYFYWYRQILGQKVEFLVSFYNNEISEKSEIFDDQFSVERPDGSNFTLKIRSTKLEDSAMYFCASRQYQETQYFGPGTRLLVL.